This T cell receptor beta chain was recorded in a study of long-term antiretroviral therapy in people with HIV. Sequencing relied on immunoSEQ assay v3.0, run at survey level. Here immunoSEQ multiplex PCR was the method, and the copy in TCRdb shows in-frame clones only, minus some. Here the sample spans over 15,000 clones, roughly 96% being singletons. The specimen comprised unsorted PBMCs, sampled around 10 years after starting antiretroviral therapy. The TCR was taken from a man in his thirties or forties with HIV.

In DNA, the CDR3 is TGTGCCAGCAGCTTGCGGGAGAATTCACCCCTCCACTTT. Residues: CASSLRENSPLHF. This rearrangement joins TRBV5-8 to TRBJ1-6; no definite D call. CDR1 and CDR2 from the germline V gene are SGHTS and YDEGEE. This CDR3 region has 13 residues. V gave up 1 base and J gave up 7 bases, with 6 bases separating them.